Reported below is one T cell receptor beta chain. Only Caucasian adults living in Nashville, Tennessee made up the donor group. The run depth of the assay was deep. Authors' processing steps: ImmunoSEQ supplied junction-only sequences lacking quality scores, so filtering was different. Data came from immunoSEQ multiplex PCR; TCRdb stores just in-frame clones and leaves some out. From that table come the V and J calls and clone size; the DNA was used to work out D and trimming. Altogether fewer than 850,000 clones are present, 55% to 75% being singletons, with the ten largest covering approximately 1.8%. These data are taken from a study of shared clonotypes between healthy human individuals. This CDR3 is 17 amino acids long. Germline lookup yields CDR1 SNHLY and CDR2 FYNNEI. The V end lost 6 bases, the J end lost 3 bases, and 20 bases lay between the germline ends.

This receptor was taken from a woman aged 25 to 39 in good health. Sequencing was done on a sample of memory CD4+ T cells sorted from blood. Specified subset: CD45RA-negative fraction. V is TRBV2 and J is TRBJ1-4, with D possibly being TRBD1 (6 bases). The DNA for the CDR3 is TGTGCCAGCAGGGCCCAGATGTTCGGGGGGCCTAATGAAAAACTGTTTTTT. It specifies CASRAQMFGGPNEKLFF.